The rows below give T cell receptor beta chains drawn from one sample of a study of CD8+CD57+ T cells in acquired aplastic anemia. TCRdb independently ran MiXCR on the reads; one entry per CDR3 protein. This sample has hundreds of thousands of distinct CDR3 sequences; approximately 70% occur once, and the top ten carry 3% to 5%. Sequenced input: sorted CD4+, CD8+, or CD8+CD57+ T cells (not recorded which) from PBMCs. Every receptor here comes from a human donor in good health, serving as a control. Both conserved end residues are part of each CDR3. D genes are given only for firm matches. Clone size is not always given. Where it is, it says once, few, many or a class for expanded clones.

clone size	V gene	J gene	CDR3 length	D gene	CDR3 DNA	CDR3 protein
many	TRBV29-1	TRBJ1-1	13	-	TGCAGCGTGCCGGGAGCCGGTGGGACTGAAGCTTTCTTT	CSVPGAGGTEAFF
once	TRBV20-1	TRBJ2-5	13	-	TGCAGTGTCAACCTCTCTAGGTTGGGGCCCCAGTACTTC	CSVNLSRLGPQYF
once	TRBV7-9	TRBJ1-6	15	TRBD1	TGTGGCAGCACTAACGGACAGGGAGATAATTCACCCCTCCACTTT	CGSTNGQGDNSPLHF
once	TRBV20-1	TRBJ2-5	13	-	TGCAGTGCTAGTTCTTCTGGTATGAACACCCAGTACTTC	CSASSSGMNTQYF
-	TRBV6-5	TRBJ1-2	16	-	TGTGCCAGCAGTTCACAGGGTTGGGGGCTTAACTATGGCTACACCTTC	CASSSQGWGLNYGYTF
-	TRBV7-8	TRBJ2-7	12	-	TGTGCCAGCAGCGGGGGGCGGGAAAAGCAGTATTTC	CASSGGREKQYF
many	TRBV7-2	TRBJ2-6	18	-	TGTGCCAGCAGCTTAGGCCGGATTTATGGGTCTGGGGCCAACGTCCTGACTTTC	CASSLGRIYGSGANVLTF
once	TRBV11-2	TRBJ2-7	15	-	TGTGCCAGCAGCTCGCATGCCGGGCGGGCGTACGAGCAGTACTTC	CASSSHAGRAYEQYF
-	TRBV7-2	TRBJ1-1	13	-	TGTGCCAGCAGCACGGGCCAGGGAGCTGAGGCTTCCTTT	CASSTGQGAEASF
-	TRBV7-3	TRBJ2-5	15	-	TGTGCCAGCAGTCCAGCCGGGCCCGCCGGGGCGACCCAGTACTTC	CASSPAGPAGATQYF
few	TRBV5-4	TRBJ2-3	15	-	TGTGCCAGCAGCTTAGATGGGGGATTCACAGATACGCAGTATTTT	CASSLDGGFTDTQYF
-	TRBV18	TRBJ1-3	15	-	TGTGCCAGCTCACCGAAGGCAGGGGCTGGAAACACCATATATTTT	CASSPKAGAGNTIYF
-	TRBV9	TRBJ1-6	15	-	TGTGCCAGCAGCGAGGACAAGCGTGTGGTATCAACAGTCCACTTT	CASSEDKRVVSTVHF
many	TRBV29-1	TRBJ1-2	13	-	TGCAGCGTTGGTGGGACTAGGGACTATGGCTACACCTTC	CSVGGTRDYGYTF
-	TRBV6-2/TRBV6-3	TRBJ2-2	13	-	TGTGCCAGCAGTTACTTCTACACCGGGGAGCTGTTTTTT	CASSYFYTGELFF
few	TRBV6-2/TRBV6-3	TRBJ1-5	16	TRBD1	TGTGCCAGCAGTGACACCGGGACAGGCCTAAATCAGCCCCAGCATTTT	CASSDTGTGLNQPQHF
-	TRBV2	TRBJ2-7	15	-	TGTGCCAGCAGCCGGCAGGCTGGGAGAGCGTTAGACCAGTGGTTC	CASSRQAGRALDQWF
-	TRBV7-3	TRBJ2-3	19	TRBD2	TGTGCCAGCAGCTTAATAGGGCGAAGGGCTAGCGGGGGGTTCGATACGCAGTATTTT	CASSLIGRRASGGFDTQYF
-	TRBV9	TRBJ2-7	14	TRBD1	TGTGCCAGCAGCGTCCGGGACAGGCTTCAAGAGCCGAACTTC	CASSVRDRLQEPNF
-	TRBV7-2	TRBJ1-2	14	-	TGTGCCAGCAGCTTAGGGCCAGGGGCAGATGGCTACCCCTTC	CASSLGPGADGYPF
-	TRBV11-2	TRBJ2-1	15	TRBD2	TGTGCCAGCAGCGTAACTAGCGGGGGGCGGGGTGAGCAGTTCTTC	CASSVTSGGRGEQFF
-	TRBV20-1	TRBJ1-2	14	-	TGCAGTGCTCCGGCAGAGAGTGATGGCTATGGCTACACCTTC	CSAPAESDGYGYTF
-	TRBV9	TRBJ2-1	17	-	TGTGCCAGCAGCATCATTCCGGCTTCTAGCTCCTACAATGAGCAGTTCTTC	CASSIIPASSSYNEQFF
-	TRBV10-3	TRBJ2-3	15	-	TGTGCCATCAGTGAGCGCGGACTGAGCACAGATACGCAGTATTTT	CAISERGLSTDTQYF
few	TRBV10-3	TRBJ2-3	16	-	TGTGCCATCAGTGAGGAAGGGGACGGGAGCACAGATACGCAGTATTTT	CAISEEGDGSTDTQYF
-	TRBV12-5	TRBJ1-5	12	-	TGTGCTAGTGGAGGGTTGTCTCAGCCCCAGCATTTT	CASGGLSQPQHF
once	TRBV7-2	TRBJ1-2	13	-	TGTGCCAGCAGCCTGGACGGGGACTATCGGTACACCTTC	CASSLDGDYRYTF
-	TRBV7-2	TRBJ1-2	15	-	TGTACCAGCAGCTTTAGCGGGCCAGGGTACTACGAGCAGACCTTC	CTSSFSGPGYYEQTF
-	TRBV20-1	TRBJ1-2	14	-	TGCAGTGCTAGAGCAATACAGGAGGGCGATGGCTACACCTTC	CSARAIQEGDGYTF
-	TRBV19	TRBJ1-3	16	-	TGTGCCAGTAGTCAAACCGGGACGGGGGCTGGAAACACCATATATTTT	CASSQTGTGAGNTIYF
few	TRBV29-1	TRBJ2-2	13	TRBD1	TGCAGCGTTAGGACAGGGGGGACCGGGGAGCTGTTTTTT	CSVRTGGTGELFF
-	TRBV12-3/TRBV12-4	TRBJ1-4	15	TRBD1	TGTGCCAGCAGTACCTCAAGGACAGGGTCTGAAAAACTGTTTTTT	CASSTSRTGSEKLFF
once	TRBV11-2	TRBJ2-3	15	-	TGTGCCAGTAGCCTAGGACTCGACAGCACAGATACGCAGTATTTT	CASSLGLDSTDTQYF
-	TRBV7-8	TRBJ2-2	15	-	TGTGCCAGCAGCAGAGAACAGAGGGGCACCGAAGAGCTGTTTTTT	CASSREQRGTEELFF
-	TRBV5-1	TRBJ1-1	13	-	TGTGCCAGCAGCTTTGGGGCCAGGCCAGAAGCTTTCTTT	CASSFGARPEAFF
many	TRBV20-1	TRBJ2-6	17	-	TGCAGTGCTAGCGTTACGGGGCTGTTCTCTGGGGCCAACGTCCTGACTTTC	CSASVTGLFSGANVLTF
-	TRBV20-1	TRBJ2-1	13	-	TGCAGTGCTAGGACTACCCGGTACAATGAGCAGTTCTTC	CSARTTRYNEQFF
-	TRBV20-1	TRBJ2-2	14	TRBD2	TGCAGTGCTCCCCTTAGCGGGGGGGCCGGGGAGCTGTTTTTT	CSAPLSGGAGELFF
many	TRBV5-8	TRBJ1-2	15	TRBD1	TGTGCCAGCAGCCGCCCCCCAGGGGGCAACTATGGCTACACCTTC	CASSRPPGGNYGYTF
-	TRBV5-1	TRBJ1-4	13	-	TGCGCCAGCAGCCTGGACAGTAATGAAAAACTGTTTTTC	CASSLDSNEKLFF
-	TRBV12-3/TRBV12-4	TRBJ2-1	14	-	TGTGCCAGCAGGTTCAGTCGGGGGACCAATGAGCAGTTCTTC	CASRFSRGTNEQFF
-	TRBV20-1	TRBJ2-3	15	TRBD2	TGCAGTGCTAGCGGGACTAGCGGGGGGTCAGATACGCAGTATTTT	CSASGTSGGSDTQYF
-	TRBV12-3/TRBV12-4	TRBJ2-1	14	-	TGTGCCAGCAAAACAACCAGCTCCTACAATGAGCAGTTCTTC	CASKTTSSYNEQFF
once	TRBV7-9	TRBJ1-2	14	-	-	CASSLEGAGQYFGF
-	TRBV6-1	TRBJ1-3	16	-	TGTGCCAGCAGCGTCATAGACTCTTTCTCTGGAAACACCATATATTTT	CASSVIDSFSGNTIYF